This paragraph covers one T cell receptor beta chain sequence. Clones were sequenced by immunoSEQ multiplex PCR, and TCRdb holds only the in-frame ones, with some missing. The table lists 30,000 to 40,000 clones, 90% to 95% of them singletons. This sample is drawn from a study of circulating and synovial CD4+ cells in juvenile arthritis. The germline gives CDR1 SGHNT, CDR2 YYREEE (reference sequence). There are 15 residues in the CDR3. Between the trimmed V and J ends, which lost 2 bases and 0 bases, there was a span of 6 bases. The specimen sequenced was CD4+ T cells from blood. The chain couples TRBV5-4 to TRBJ1-6; D is unresolved. This sequence was found in a human donor with juvenile idiopathic arthritis. The CDR3 DNA reads TGTGCCAGCAGCTTAGAGAGCTCCTATAATTCACCCCTCCACTTT. Its protein product is CASSLESSYNSPLHF.